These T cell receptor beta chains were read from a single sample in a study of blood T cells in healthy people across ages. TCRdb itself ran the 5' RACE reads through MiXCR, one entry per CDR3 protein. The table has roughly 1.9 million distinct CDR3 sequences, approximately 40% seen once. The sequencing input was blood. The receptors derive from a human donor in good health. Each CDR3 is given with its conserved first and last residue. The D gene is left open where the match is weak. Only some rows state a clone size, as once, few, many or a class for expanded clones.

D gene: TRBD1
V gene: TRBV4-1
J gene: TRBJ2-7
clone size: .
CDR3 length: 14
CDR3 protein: CASSQEGQGHEQYF
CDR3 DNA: TGTGCCAGCAGCCAAGAGGGACAGGGACACGAGCAGTACTTC

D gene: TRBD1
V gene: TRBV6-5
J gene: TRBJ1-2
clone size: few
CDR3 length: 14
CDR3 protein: CASSFGQGDYGYTF
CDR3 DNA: TGTGCCAGCAGTTTCGGACAGGGGGACTATGGCTACACCTTC

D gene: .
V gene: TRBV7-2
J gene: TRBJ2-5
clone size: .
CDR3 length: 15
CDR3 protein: CASSLGAGKGETQYF
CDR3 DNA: TGTGCCAGCAGCTTAGGGGCAGGGAAGGGGGAGACCCAGTACTTC

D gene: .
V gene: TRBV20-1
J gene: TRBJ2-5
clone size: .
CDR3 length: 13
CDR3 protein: CSASVPGEETQYF
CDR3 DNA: TGCAGTGCTAGTGTGCCAGGGGAAGAGACCCAGTACTTC

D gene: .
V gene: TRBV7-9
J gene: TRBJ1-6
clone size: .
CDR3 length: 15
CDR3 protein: CASSLVAGSSVPLHF
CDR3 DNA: TGTGCCAGCAGCTTAGTGGCTGGCAGTTCAGTACCCCTCCACTTT

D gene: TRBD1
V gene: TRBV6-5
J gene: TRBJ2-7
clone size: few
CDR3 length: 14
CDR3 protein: CASSGQGAPYEQYF
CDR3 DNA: TGTGCCAGCAGCGGACAGGGGGCCCCCTACGAGCAGTACTTC

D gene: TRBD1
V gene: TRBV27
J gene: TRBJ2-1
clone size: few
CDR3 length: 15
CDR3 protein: CASSEQGGGYNEQFF
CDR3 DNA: TGTGCCAGCAGTGAACAGGGGGGTGGGTACAATGAGCAGTTCTTC

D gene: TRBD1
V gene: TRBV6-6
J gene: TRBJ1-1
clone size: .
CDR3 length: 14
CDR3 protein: CASSYTLQGPEAFF
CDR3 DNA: TGTGCCAGCAGTTACACATTACAGGGGCCTGAAGCTTTCTTT

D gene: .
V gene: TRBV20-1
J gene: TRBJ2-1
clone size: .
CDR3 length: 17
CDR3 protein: CSAGGSGLWSSYNEQFF
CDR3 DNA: TGCAGTGCCGGAGGTAGCGGCCTATGGAGCTCCTACAATGAGCAGTTCTTC

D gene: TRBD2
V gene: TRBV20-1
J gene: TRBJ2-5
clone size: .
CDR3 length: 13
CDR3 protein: CSAIYSGVTTQYF
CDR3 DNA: TGCAGTGCTATATATAGCGGGGTCACAACCCAGTACTTC

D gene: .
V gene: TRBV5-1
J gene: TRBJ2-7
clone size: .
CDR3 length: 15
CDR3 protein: CASSWGGQAIYEQYF
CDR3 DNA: TGCGCCAGCAGCTGGGGGGGACAGGCGATCTACGAGCAGTACTTC

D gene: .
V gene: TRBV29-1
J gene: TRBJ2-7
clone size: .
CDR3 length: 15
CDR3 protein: CSVAKTGSGSYEQYF
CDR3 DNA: TGCAGCGTAGCCAAGACAGGCTCAGGGTCCTACGAGCAGTACTTC

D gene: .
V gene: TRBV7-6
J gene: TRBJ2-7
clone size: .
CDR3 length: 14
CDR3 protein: CASSLGKAAGEQYF
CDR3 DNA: TGTGCCAGCAGCTTAGGGAAAGCTGCGGGCGAGCAGTACTTC

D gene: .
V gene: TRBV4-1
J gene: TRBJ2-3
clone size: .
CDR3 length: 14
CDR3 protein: CASSQGYTTDTQYF
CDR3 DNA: TGCGCCAGCAGCCAAGGTTATACCACAGATACGCAGTATTTT

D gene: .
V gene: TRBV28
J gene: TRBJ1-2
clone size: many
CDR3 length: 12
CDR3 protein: CASSLQEYGYTF
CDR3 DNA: TGTGCCAGCAGCCTACAGGAGTATGGCTACACCTTC

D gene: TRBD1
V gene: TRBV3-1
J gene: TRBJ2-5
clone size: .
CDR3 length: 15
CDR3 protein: CASSHQDRARETQYF
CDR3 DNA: TGTGCCAGCAGCCATCAGGACAGGGCCAGGGAGACCCAGTACTTC

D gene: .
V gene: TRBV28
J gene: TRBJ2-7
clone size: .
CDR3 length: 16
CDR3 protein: CASSLSAEGTAYEQYF
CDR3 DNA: TGTGCCAGCAGTTTAAGCGCCGAGGGGACCGCCTACGAGCAGTACTTC

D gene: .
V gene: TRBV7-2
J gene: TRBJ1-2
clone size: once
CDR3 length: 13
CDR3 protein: CASSTDSSYGYIF
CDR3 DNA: TGTGCCAGCAGCACGGACAGCTCGTATGGCTACATCTTC

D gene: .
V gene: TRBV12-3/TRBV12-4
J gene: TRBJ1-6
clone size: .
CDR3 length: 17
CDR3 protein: CASSRLPRGNENSPLHF
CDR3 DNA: TGTGCCAGCAGCCGCTTGCCTCGGGGGAATGAGAATTCACCCCTCCACTTT

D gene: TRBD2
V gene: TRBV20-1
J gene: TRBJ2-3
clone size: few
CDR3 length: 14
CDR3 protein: CSAKDGGAYDTQYF
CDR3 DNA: TGCAGTGCTAAGGACGGGGGGGCCTACGATACGCAGTATTTT

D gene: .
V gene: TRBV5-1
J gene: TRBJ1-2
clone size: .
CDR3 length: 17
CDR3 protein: CASSLEAPEGWDYGYTF
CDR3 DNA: TGCGCCAGCAGCTTGGAGGCTCCGGAGGGATGGGACTATGGCTACACCTTC

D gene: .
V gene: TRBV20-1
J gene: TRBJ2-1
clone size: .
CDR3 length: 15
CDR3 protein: CSASVSPSSYNEQFF
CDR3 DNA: TGCAGTGCTAGCGTATCGCCGAGCTCCTACAATGAGCAGTTCTTC

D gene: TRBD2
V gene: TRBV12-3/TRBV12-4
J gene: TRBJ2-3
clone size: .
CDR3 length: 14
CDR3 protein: CATKSGDHTDTQYF
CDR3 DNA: TGTGCCACCAAAAGCGGGGACCACACAGATACGCAGTATTTT

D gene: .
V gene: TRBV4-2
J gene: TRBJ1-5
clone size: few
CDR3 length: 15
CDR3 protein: CASSYLIGGGQPQHF
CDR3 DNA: TGTGCCAGCAGCTACCTGATCGGAGGCGGTCAGCCCCAGCATTTT

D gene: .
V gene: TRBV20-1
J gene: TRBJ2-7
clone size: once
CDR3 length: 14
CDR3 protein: CSAMGGTAPHEQYF
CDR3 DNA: TGCAGTGCTATGGGAGGGACAGCTCCCCACGAGCAGTACTTC

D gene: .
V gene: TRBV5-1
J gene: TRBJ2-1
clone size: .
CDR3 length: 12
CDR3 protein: CASSPGAYEQFF
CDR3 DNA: TGCGCCAGCTCCCCCGGGGCCTATGAGCAGTTCTTC

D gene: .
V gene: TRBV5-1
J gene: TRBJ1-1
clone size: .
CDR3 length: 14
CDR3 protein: CASSLGPSNTEAFF
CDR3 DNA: TGTGCCAGCAGCTTAGGGCCGTCGAACACTGAAGCTTTCTTT

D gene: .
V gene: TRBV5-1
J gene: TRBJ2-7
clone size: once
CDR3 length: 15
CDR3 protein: CASSPAVLEAYEQYF
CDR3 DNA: TGCGCCAGCAGCCCGGCAGTGCTCGAGGCCTACGAGCAGTACTTC

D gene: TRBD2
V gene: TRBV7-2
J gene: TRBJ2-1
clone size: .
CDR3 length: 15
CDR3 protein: CASSLAGLVDNEQFF
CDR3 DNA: TGTGCCAGCAGCCTAGCGGGACTAGTCGACAATGAGCAGTTCTTC

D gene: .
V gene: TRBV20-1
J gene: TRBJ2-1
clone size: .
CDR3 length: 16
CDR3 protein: CSARGETLLGGDEQFF
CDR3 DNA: TGCAGTGCTAGAGGTGAAACTTTGCTGGGGGGCGATGAGCAGTTCTTC

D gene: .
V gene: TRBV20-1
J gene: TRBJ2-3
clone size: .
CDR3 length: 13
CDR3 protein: CSAKAAPTDTQYF
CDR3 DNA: TGCAGTGCTAAGGCAGCTCCCACAGATACGCAGTATTTT

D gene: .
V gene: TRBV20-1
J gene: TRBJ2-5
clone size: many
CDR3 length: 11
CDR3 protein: CSARLRETQYF
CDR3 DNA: TGCAGTGCTAGATTGAGAGAGACCCAGTACTTC

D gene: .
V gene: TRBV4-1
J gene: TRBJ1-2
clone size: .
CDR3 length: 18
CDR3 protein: CASSQEGRREVENYGYTF
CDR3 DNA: TGCGCCAGCAGCCAAGAGGGAAGGAGGGAGGTTGAAAACTATGGCTACACCTTC

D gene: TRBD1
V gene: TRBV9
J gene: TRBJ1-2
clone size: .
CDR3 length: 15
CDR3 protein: CASSAAGGAHYGYTF
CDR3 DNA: TGTGCCAGCAGCGCCGCAGGGGGAGCCCACTATGGCTACACCTTC

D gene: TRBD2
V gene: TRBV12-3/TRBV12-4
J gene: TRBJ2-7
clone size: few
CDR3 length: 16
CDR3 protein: CASSQMTSGGAYEQYF
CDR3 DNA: TGTGCCAGCAGTCAAATGACTAGCGGGGGGGCTTACGAGCAGTACTTC

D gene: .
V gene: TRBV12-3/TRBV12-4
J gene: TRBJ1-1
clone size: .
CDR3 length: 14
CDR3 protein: CASDDTVGYTEAFF
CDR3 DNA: TGTGCCAGCGACGACACGGTGGGGTACACTGAAGCTTTCTTT

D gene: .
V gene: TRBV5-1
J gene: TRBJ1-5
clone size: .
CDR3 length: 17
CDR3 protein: CASSLRPGGGSNQPQHF
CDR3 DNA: TGCGCCAGCAGCTTGCGGCCAGGCGGCGGTAGCAATCAGCCCCAGCATTTT

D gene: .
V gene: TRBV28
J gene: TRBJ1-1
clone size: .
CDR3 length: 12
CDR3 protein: CASSLSPRETFF
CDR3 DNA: TGTGCCAGCAGTTTATCCCCGAGAGAAACTTTCTTT

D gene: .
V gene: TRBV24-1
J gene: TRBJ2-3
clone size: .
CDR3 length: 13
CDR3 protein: CATGQEMRDTQYF
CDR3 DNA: TGTGCCACCGGGCAGGAGATGAGGGATACGCAGTATTTT

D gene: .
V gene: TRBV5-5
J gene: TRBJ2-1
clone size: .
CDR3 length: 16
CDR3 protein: CASSLYGTLANNEQFF
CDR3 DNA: TGTGCCAGCAGCTTGTACGGGACACTTGCTAACAATGAGCAGTTCTTC

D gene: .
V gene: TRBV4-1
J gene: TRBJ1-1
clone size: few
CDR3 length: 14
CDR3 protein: CASSQAWGNTEAFF
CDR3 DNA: TGCGCCAGCAGCCAAGCCTGGGGAAACACTGAAGCTTTCTTT

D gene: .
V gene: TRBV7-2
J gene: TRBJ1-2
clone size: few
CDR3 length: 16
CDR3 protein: CASSSYRDMMNYGYTF
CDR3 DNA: TGTGCCAGCAGCTCGTACCGGGACATGATGAACTATGGCTACACCTTC

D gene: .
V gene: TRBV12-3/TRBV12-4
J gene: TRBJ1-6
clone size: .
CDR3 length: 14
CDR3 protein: CASSLGGTDSPLHF
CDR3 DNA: TGTGCCAGCAGTTTAGGGGGAACGGATTCACCCCTCCACTTT

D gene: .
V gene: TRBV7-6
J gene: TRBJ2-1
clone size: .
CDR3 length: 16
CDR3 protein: CASSPDRENSYNEQFF
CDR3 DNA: TGTGCCAGCAGCCCAGATCGTGAAAACTCCTACAATGAGCAGTTCTTC

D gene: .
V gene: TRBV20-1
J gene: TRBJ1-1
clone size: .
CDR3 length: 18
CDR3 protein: CSARDLWGGMGLDTEAFF
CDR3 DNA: TGCAGTGCTAGAGATCTCTGGGGGGGGATGGGATTGGACACTGAAGCTTTCTTT

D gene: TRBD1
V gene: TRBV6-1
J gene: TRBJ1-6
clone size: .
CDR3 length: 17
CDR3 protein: CASRPGTGVLYNSPLHF
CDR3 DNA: TGTGCCAGCAGGCCCGGGACAGGGGTTCTCTATAATTCACCCCTCCACTTT

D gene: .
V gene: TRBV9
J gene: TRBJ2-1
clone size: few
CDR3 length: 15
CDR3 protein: CASSVDAPASDEQFF
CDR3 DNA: TGTGCCAGCAGCGTAGATGCCCCGGCAAGCGATGAGCAGTTCTTC

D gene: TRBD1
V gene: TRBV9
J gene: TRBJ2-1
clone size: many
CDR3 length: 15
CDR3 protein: CASSYRGLVHNEQFF
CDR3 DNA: TGTGCCAGCAGCTACAGGGGGTTGGTCCACAATGAGCAGTTCTTC

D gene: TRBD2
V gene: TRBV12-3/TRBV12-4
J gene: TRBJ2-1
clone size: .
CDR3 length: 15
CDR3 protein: CASSLWSGGAGEQFF
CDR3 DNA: TGTGCCAGCAGTTTGTGGAGCGGGGGGGCCGGGGAGCAGTTCTTC

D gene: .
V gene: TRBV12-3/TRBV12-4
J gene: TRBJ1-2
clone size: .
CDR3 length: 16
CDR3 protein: CASSRLGAPFSYGYTF
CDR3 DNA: TGTGCCAGCAGCCGACTCGGGGCCCCATTTTCTTATGGCTACACCTTC

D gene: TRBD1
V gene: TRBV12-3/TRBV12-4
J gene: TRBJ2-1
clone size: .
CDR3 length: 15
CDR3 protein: CASSLPGTGDNEQFF
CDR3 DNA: TGTGCCAGCAGTTTACCCGGGACAGGGGACAATGAGCAGTTCTTC